One sample yielded the 16 T cell receptor beta chains listed below, sequenced in a study of cytomegalovirus exposure and HLA in healthy donors. This PCR relied on a set of 60 Vbeta primers and 13 Jbeta primers. Here immunoSEQ multiplex PCR was the method, and the copy in TCRdb shows in-frame clones only, minus some. The table includes 80,000 to 95,000 clones, approximately 80% detected once. The sequencing sample was made of PBMCs. These receptors all stem from a woman in her thirties in good health and CMV-seronegative.

The chain couples TRBV5-1 to TRBJ2-1, with 9 positions matching TRBD2. V shed 2 bases, J shed 6 bases, and the junction held 3 bases outside the gene matches. This CDR3 has 14 residues. Germline V gene data show CDR1 as SGHRS and CDR2 as YFSETQ. CDR3 protein: CASSLRTSANEQFF. DNA of the CDR3: TGCGCCAGCAGCTTACGGACTAGCGCCAATGAGCAGTTCTTC.

V is TRBV2 and J is TRBJ1-5, with D perhaps matching TRBD1 (6 bases). V was pared by 6 bases and J by 1 base, with 7 bases between. The CDR3 runs to 13 residues. Germline values: CDR1 SNHLY, CDR2 FYNNEI. CDR3 residues: CASRGQSNQPQHF. The CDR3 coding sequence is TGTGCCAGCAGAGGACAGAGCAATCAGCCCCAGCATTTT.

V and J are TRBV6-5 and TRBJ1-4; D might be TRBD1 (6 bases). Trimming cost V 2 bases and J 7 bases, with 17 bases left between them. Per the germline V gene, CDR1 is MNHEY and CDR2 is SVGAGI. The CDR3 runs to 16 residues. CDR3 in amino acids: CASSYMGQGRAEKLFF. The CDR3 coding sequence is TGTGCCAGCAGTTACATGGGTCAGGGGCGGGCTGAAAAACTGTTTTTT.

The chain employs TRBV7-2 and TRBJ2-3, with TRBD1 identical over 9 bases. From germline, CDR1 is SGHTA and CDR2 FQGNSA. The trim removed 5 bases at V and 5 bases at J, leaving 5 bases unmatched. The CDR3 consists of 14 residues. CDR3 sequence reads: CASSADRGGDTQYF. The DNA for the CDR3 is TGTGCCAGCAGCGCAGACAGGGGGGGAGATACGCAGTATTTT.

On this clone itself: Because it lacks the conserved phenylalanine or tryptophan at the end, this CDR3 is likely a read error. It is unclear where the CDR3 begins or ends on the DNA, so no DNA is shown, and the CDR3 is as TCRdb lists it. The chain carries TRBV27 and TRBJ2-6; the table's D call TRBD1 went unverified against the DNA. Germline CDR1 and CDR2: MNHEY and SMNVEV (reference sequence). Ends included, the CDR3 has 16 residues. The CDR3 here is CASSPPWTGSLLRAVL.

This clone was counted a few times. V and J are TRBV28 and TRBJ1-5; D is perhaps TRBD1 (6 bases). The germline CDR1 and CDR2 sequences are MDHEN and SYDVKM. Trimming stripped 1 base from V and 5 bases from J, with 12 bases between. This CDR3 spans 15 amino acids. CDR3 amino acids: CASSLFWDNYQPQHF. The CDR3 nucleotides read TGTGCCAGCAGTTTATTTTGGGACAACTATCAGCCCCAGCATTTT.

This chain joins TRBV27 and TRBJ2-7, with 7 bases fitting TRBD1. V lost 3 bases to trimming and J lost 3 bases; unmatched junction nucleotides: 11. The CDR3 runs to 16 residues. Germline CDR1 reads MNHEY; CDR2 reads SMNVEV (reference sequence). In nucleotides, the CDR3 is TGTGCCAGCAGTTTTACACGACAGGGCCCACACTACGAGCAGTACTTC. Residues: CASSFTRQGPHYEQYF.

The chain has TRBV6-5 and TRBJ2-1; 7 bases are shared with TRBD2. The CDR3 spans 14 residues. V dropped 6 bases and J dropped 8; count of bases not matched to a gene: 10. From germline, CDR1 is MNHEY and CDR2 SVGAGI. The CDR3 region has the DNA TGTGCCAGCAGGGACCGGTGGGCGGGAGATGAGCAGTTCTTC. This gives the protein CASRDRWAGDEQFF.

The V gene is TRBV28, the J gene TRBJ2-7; 10 bases align to TRBD1. This CDR3 contains 15 residues. With 7 bases clipped from V and 2 bases from J, the junction kept 8 bases outside the gene matches. The germline V gene encodes CDR1 MDHEN and CDR2 SYDVKM. CDR3 bases: TGTGCCAGCAAAAGGAGAGGACAGGGGGCCTACGAGCAGTACTTC. Its protein is CASKRRGQGAYEQYF.

The table lists this clone with a count of one. The V call is TRBV5-6, the J call TRBJ1-5; TRBD1 matches 7 bases. Germline CDR1 and CDR2: SGHDT and YYEEEE. V dropped 3 bases and J dropped 7; count of bases not matched to a gene: 1. This CDR3 contains 12 residues. The DNA for the CDR3 is TGTGCCAGCAGCTCCAGGGGGCAGCCCCAGCATTTT. It is translated as CASSSRGQPQHF.

This clone has just a few counts. This sequence joins TRBV5-1 and TRBJ2-5, with D possibly being TRBD2 (5 bases). CDR3 length: 15 residues. The V end was cut by 3 bases, the J end by 4 bases, with 16 bases between. The germline gives CDR1 SGHRS, CDR2 YFSETQ. For the CDR3, the DNA is TGCGCCAGCAGCTCTATAGTGTCTGGAGGAGAGACCCAGTACTTC. Encoded protein: CASSSIVSGGETQYF.

This clone appeared a few times. The chain has TRBV7-8 and TRBJ1-1; D may be TRBD1 (5 bases). This CDR3 comprises 13 residues. V was pared by 5 bases and J by 4 bases, with 11 bases between. Germline loops: CDR1 SGHVS, CDR2 FQNEAQ. In DNA, the CDR3 is TGTGCCAGCAGCACCAGGGTGAGCACTGAAGCTTTCTTT. This gives the protein CASSTRVSTEAFF.

The chain links TRBV28 to TRBJ1-3; D gene ambiguous. Germline V lookup: CDR1 MDHEN, CDR2 SYDVKM. V gave up 2 bases and J gave up 1 base, with 6 bases separating them. The CDR3 spans 14 residues. CDR3 DNA sequence: TGTGCCAGCAGTTTAGAGATTTCTGGAAACACCATATATTTT. It yields the protein CASSLEISGNTIYF.

The rearrangement uses TRBV30 and TRBJ1-3; D ambiguous. The CDR3 has 14 amino acids. Germline CDR1 is GTSNPN and CDR2 is SVGIG (reference sequence). The ends were cut back, 1 base at V and 2 bases at J, with 9 bases in the middle. The CDR3 loop reads CAWSARRAGNTIYF. The CDR3 nucleotides read TGTGCCTGGAGTGCACGGAGGGCTGGAAACACCATATATTTT. The full variable domain, its missing parts supplied by reference TRBV30 and TRBJ1-3, is SQTIHQWPATLVQPVGSPLSLECTVEGTSNPNLYWYRQAAGRGLQLLFYSVGIGQISSEVPQNLSASRPQDRQFILSSKKLLLSDSGFYLCAWSARRAGNTIYFGEGSWLTVV.

The rearrangement links TRBV14 to TRBJ2-7; weak D call: TRBD2 (5 bases). Germline V CDR1 and CDR2: SGHDN, FVKESK. The V gene lost 3 bases and the J gene lost 0 bases, with 15 bases spanning the gap. CDR3 length: 16 residues. The CDR3 DNA is TGTGCCAGCAGCCATCCATCGGGATCAAGCTCCTACGAGCAGTACTTC. Protein product: CASSHPSGSSSYEQYF.

The chain uses TRBV5-1 and TRBJ1-2, with D perhaps matching TRBD1 (5 bases). CDR1 is SGHRS, CDR2 YFSETQ, per germline. V was clipped by 2 bases and J by 2 bases, with 13 bases between them. CDR3 length equals 15 residues. This chain's CDR3 is CASSLDSHSNYGYTF. The DNA of the CDR3 is TGCGCCAGCAGCTTAGACAGCCACTCAAACTATGGCTACACCTTC.